This T cell receptor beta chain was found in a study of CD8+ T cells in alopecia areata. Overall study: Twice a day, 5 to 10 mg of oral tofacitinib was administered to treated patients.

Treatment specified: oral pan-JAK inhibitor, 5-10 mg twice daily. Trimming took 7 bases from V and 0 from J, leaving 12 bases between them. The CDR3 runs to 15 residues. CDR1 and CDR2 (germline): WNHNN, SYGVQD (reference sequence). As for this clone: Its antigen is not identified.

Study-level results: Lesional scalp exceeded normal scalp in clonality, especially in alopecia totalis/universalis.

Reverse transcribed after extraction, RNA yielded cDNA as the sequencing template. Clones were read by immunoSEQ multiplex PCR, and TCRdb kept only the in-frame ones, dropping some. The table shows some 210,000 clones, with more than 55% occurring only once. The sample here was CD4+ T cells sorted from blood, taken at approximately week 45, from a patient treated with tofacitinib. J is TRBJ2-2 and V is TRBV10-1; D possibly matches TRBD1 or TRBD2 (5 bases each). The TCR comes from a human donor with alopecia areata. In DNA form, the CDR3 reads TGCGCCAGCATTAAACCGGGACCGAACACCGGGGAGCTGTTTTTT. Its translation is CASIKPGPNTGELFF.